This T cell receptor beta chain derives from a study of T cell changes during pregnancy in multiple sclerosis. Data came from immunoSEQ multiplex PCR; TCRdb stores just in-frame clones and leaves some out. The data show 75,000 to 100,000 clones, approximately 90% seen once. V was pared by 7 bases and J by 1 base, with 14 bases between. This CDR3 is built from 15 residues. CDR1 is ENHRY, CDR2 SYGVKD, per germline. The sample was peripheral blood, taken in the second trimester of pregnancy. The sequence was obtained from a female donor in good health, enrolled as a control in a pregnancy study. The chain uses TRBV10-3 and TRBJ1-3; no firm D call. The CDR3 reads CAITSGLLSGNTIYF. CDR3 DNA sequence: TGTGCCATCACGAGCGGACTACTTTCTGGAAACACCATATATTTT.